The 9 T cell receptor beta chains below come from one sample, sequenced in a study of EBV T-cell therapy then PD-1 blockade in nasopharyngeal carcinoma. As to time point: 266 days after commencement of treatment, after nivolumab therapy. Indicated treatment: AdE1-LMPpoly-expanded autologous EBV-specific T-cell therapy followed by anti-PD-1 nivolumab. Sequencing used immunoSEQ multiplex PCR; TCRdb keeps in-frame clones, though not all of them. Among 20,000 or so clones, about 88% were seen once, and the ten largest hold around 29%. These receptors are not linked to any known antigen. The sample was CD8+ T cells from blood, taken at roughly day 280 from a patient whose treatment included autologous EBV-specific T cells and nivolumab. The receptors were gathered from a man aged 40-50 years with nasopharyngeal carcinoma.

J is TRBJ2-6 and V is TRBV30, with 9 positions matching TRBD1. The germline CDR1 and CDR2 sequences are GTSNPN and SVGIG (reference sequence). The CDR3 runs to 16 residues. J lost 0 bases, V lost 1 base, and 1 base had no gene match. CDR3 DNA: TGTGCCTGGAGTGGGACAGGGGCCTCTGGGGCCAACGTCCTGACTTTC. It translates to CAWSGTGASGANVLTF.

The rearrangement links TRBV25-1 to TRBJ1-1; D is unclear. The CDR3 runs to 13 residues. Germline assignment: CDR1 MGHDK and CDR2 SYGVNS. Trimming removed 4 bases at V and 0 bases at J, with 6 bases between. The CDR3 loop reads CASSVNMNTEAFF. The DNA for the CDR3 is TGTGCCAGCAGTGTTAATATGAACACTGAAGCTTTCTTT.

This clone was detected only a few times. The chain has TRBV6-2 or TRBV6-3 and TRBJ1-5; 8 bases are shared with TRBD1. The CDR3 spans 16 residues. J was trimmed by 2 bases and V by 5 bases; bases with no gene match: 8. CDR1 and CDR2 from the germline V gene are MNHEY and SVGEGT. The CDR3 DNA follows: TGTGCCAGCAGTGACCTTCAGGGGGCGGGCAATCAGCCCCAGCATTTT. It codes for CASSDLQGAGNQPQHF.

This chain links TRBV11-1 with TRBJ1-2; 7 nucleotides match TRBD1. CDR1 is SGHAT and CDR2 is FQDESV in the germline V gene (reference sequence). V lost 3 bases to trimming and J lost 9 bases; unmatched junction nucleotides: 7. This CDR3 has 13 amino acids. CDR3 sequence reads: CASSFLPGGSYTF. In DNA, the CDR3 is TGTGCCAGCAGCTTTCTGCCAGGGGGGAGCTACACCTTC. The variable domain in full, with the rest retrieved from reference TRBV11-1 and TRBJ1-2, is EAEVAQSPRYKITEKSQAVAFWCDPISGHATLYWYRQILGQGPELLVQFQDESVVDDSQLPKDRFSAERLKGVDSTLKIQPAELGDSAMYLCASSFLPGGSYTFGSGTRLTVV.

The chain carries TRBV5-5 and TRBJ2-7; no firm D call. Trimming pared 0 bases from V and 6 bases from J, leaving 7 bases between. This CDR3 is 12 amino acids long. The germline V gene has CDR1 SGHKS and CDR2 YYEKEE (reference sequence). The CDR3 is CASSLGQREQYF. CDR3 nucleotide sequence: TGTGCCAGCAGCTTGGGCCAGCGCGAGCAGTACTTC.

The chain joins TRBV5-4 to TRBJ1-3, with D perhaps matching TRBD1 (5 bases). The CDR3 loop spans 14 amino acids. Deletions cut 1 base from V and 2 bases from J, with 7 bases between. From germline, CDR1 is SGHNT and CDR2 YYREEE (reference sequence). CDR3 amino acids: CASSLSGTGNTIYF. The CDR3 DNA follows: TGTGCCAGCAGCTTGTCAGGGACTGGAAACACCATATATTTT.

CDR3 DNA sequence: TGTGCCAGCAGCCATAGAGAGAGACAGCTCCGGGAGACCCAGTACTTC. Protein sequence: CASSHRERQLRETQYF. The genes are TRBV7-8 and TRBJ2-5; possibly TRBD1 for D (5 bases). The CDR3 covers 16 residues. The V gene lost 5 bases and the J gene lost 5 bases, with 21 bases spanning the gap. Germline CDR1 SGHVS, CDR2 FQNEAQ.

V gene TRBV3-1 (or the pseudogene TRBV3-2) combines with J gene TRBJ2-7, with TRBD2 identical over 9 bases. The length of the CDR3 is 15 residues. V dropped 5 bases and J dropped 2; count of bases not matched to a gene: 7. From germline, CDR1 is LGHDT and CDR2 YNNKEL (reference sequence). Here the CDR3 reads CASSTLAGPTYEQYF. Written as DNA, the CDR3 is TGTGCCAGCAGCACGCTAGCGGGGCCCACCTACGAGCAGTACTTC.

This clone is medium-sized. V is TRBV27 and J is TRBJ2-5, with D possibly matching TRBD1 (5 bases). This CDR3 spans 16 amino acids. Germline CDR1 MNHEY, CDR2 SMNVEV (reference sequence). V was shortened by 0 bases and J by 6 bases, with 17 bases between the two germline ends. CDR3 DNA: TGTGCCAGCAGTTTATCAGAGGTTGGGGCAGGGCAGACCCAGTACTTC. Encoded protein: CASSLSEVGAGQTQYF.